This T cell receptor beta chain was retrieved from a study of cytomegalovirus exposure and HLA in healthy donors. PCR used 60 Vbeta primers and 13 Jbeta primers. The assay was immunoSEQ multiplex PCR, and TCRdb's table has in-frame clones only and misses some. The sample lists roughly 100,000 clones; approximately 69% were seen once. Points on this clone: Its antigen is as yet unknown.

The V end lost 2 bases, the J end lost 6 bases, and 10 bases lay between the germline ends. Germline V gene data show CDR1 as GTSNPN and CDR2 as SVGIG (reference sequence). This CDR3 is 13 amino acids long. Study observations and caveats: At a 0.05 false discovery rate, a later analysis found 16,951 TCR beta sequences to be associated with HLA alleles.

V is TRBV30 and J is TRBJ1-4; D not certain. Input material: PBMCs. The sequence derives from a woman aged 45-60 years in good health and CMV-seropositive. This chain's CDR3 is CAWSRIEDEKLFF. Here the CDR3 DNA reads TGTGCCTGGAGTAGGATAGAGGATGAAAAACTGTTTTTT.